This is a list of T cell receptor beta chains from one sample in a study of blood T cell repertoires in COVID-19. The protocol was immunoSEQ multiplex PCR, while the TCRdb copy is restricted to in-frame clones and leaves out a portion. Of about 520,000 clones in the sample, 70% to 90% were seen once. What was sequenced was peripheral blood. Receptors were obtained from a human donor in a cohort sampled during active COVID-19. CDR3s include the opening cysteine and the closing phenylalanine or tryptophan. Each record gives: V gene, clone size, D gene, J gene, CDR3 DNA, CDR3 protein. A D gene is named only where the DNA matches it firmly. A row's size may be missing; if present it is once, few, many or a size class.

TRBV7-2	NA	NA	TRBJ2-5	TGTGCCAGCAGCTTTTCATTTGCGTTAGAGACCCAGTACTTC	CASSFSFALETQYF
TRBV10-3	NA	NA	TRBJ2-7	TGTGCCATCAGTGAGTCGATCCACGCAGAAGAGCAGTACTTC	CAISESIHAEEQYF
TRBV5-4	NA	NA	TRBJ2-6	TGTGCCAGCAGCCTATCCCTATCTGGGGCCAACGTCCTGACTTTC	CASSLSLSGANVLTF
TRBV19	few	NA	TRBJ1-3	TGTGCCAGTAGTACCCAGACAGGAGTTACTGGAAACACCATATATTTT	CASSTQTGVTGNTIYF
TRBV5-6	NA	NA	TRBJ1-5	TGTGCCAGCAGCTTGGGAGGGGGAAATAGCAATCAGCCCCAGCATTTT	CASSLGGGNSNQPQHF
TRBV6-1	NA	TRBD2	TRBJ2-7	TGTGCCAGCAGTGTAGATCCTCCTAGCGGGGGGCGGGAGCAGTACTTC	CASSVDPPSGGREQYF
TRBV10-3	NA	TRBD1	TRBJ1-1	TGTGCCATGTCGACAGGGCCCGGGGAGGCTGAAGCTTTCTTT	CAMSTGPGEAEAFF
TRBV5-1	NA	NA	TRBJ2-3	TGCGCCAGCAGCTTGGGACGGCTAGCGGACCCAGGGGCAGATACGCAGTATTTT	CASSLGRLADPGADTQYF
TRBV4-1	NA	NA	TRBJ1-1	TGCGCCAGCAGCCTTCCGTCAGGGTTATCTACTGAAGCTTTCTTT	CASSLPSGLSTEAFF
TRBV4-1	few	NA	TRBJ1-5	TGCGCCAGCAGCCAAGAATCGAGATCCCAGCATTTT	CASSQESRSQHF
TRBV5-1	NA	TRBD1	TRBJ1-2	TGCGCCAGCAGCGTTGGACAGGGAAACTATGGCTACACCTTC	CASSVGQGNYGYTF
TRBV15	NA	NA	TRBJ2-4	TGTGCCACCAGCACAGAGCGGAACGGGGACATTCAGTACTTC	CATSTERNGDIQYF
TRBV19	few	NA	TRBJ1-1	TGTGCCAGTAGTATGATTGGACAGACTAACACTGAAGCTTTCTTT	CASSMIGQTNTEAFF
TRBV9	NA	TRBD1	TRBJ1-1	TGTGCCAGCAGCGTAGGAGGAGGGGGCGACACTGAAGCTTTCTTT	CASSVGGGGDTEAFF
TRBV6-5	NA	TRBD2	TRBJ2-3	TGTGCCAGCAGAAAGACTAGCGGATACACAGATACGCAGTATTTT	CASRKTSGYTDTQYF
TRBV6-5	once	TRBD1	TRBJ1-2	TGTGCCAGCAGTCCCCGGGACAGGGGTTCAGGCTACACCTTC	CASSPRDRGSGYTF
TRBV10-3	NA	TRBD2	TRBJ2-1	TGTGCCATCAGTGGTAGCGGGCGAAAGGAGGATGAGCAGTTCTTC	CAISGSGRKEDEQFF
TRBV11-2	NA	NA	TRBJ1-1	TGTGCCAGCAGCTTTGTAAACACTGAAGCTTTCTTT	CASSFVNTEAFF
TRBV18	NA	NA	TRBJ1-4	TGTGCCAGCTCACCACGTAGGGGTGGGGATGAAAAACTGTTTTTT	CASSPRRGGDEKLFF
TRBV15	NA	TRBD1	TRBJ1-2	TGTGCCACCAGCAGACCAGGGACAGTTTATGGCTACACCTTC	CATSRPGTVYGYTF